Listed below are T cell receptor beta chains from one sample, sequenced in a study of circulating and synovial CD4+ cells in juvenile arthritis. The table came from immunoSEQ multiplex PCR; TCRdb's copy has only in-frame clones and leaves some out. The sample consists of around 35,000 clones, roughly 95% of them appearing once. The sample comprised CD4+ T cells from blood. These receptors were obtained from a human donor with juvenile idiopathic arthritis. Both conserved end residues are part of each CDR3. Clone size is given for some rows only: seen once, a few or many times, or a class if the clone is expanded.

abundance | j_gene | len | v_gene | CDR3aa
. | TRBJ1-2 | 14 | TRBV6-5 | CASSYGPEGDGYTF
. | TRBJ2-1 | 16 | TRBV27 | CASSRGAPQGYNEQFF
. | TRBJ2-2 | 15 | TRBV9 | CASTLTGANTGELFF
once | TRBJ2-3 | 16 | TRBV5-6 | CASSGNLRALTDTQYF
. | TRBJ1-6 | 15 | TRBV6-5 | CASSYVGPSNSPLHF
. | TRBJ1-3 | 19 | TRBV4-3 | CASSQGAPGQGSSGNTIYF
. | TRBJ2-7 | 14 | TRBV19 | CASSRGGQGYEQYF
. | TRBJ2-1 | 13 | TRBV7-9 | CASSSGSYNEQFF
. | TRBJ2-7 | 12 | TRBV5-1 | CASSLPGYEQYF
once | TRBJ1-1 | 15 | TRBV7-2 | CASSAYPGGYTEAFF
. | TRBJ1-3 | 15 | TRBV5-1 | CASSLDQGIGNTIYF
. | TRBJ2-3 | 13 | TRBV29-1 | CSVGDRSTDTQYF
. | TRBJ2-3 | 14 | TRBV18 | CASSPAHRADTQYF
. | TRBJ2-2 | 12 | TRBV7-2 | CAGDSDTGELFF
once | TRBJ2-1 | 16 | TRBV5-1 | CASSLGLGTSYNEQFF
. | TRBJ2-7 | 16 | TRBV28 | CASSFLGQGGKYEQYF
. | TRBJ2-7 | 14 | TRBV7-2 | CASSLSSGRDEQYF
once | TRBJ1-1 | 15 | TRBV7-9 | CASPPSGGSNTEAFF
. | TRBJ1-2 | 14 | TRBV7-2 | CASSLAVRDYGYTF
. | TRBJ2-1 | 13 | TRBV19 | CASGLAGVLEQFF
. | TRBJ1-6 | 14 | TRBV7-2 | CASSLQAYNSPLHF
. | TRBJ2-3 | 18 | TRBV27 | CASSPLWLAGGLTDTQYF
. | TRBJ2-1 | 19 | TRBV7-2 | CASSLLFRASGGAGNEQFF
. | TRBJ1-2 | 16 | TRBV19 | CASRPDRGLHVYGYTF
few | TRBJ1-6 | 14 | TRBV7-2 | CASSSGLIWSPLHF
. | TRBJ2-5 | 16 | TRBV7-6 | CASSFPQGGLQETQYF
. | TRBJ2-1 | 12 | TRBV11-2 | CASSLGGHEQFF
. | TRBJ2-1 | 15 | TRBV27 | CASSSSSGRWNEQFF
. | TRBJ2-1 | 13 | TRBV19 | CASRLPQRHEQFF
once | TRBJ2-7 | 14 | TRBV4-1 | CASSQAGARYEQYF
. | TRBJ2-3 | 14 | TRBV5-1 | CASSTDTSTDTQYF
. | TRBJ1-2 | 15 | TRBV27 | CASSPQTGNDYGYTF
. | TRBJ2-1 | 18 | TRBV27 | CASSTYPTPSSSYNEQFF
. | TRBJ2-5 | 13 | TRBV7-3 | CASSTTNQETQYF
. | TRBJ1-5 | 14 | TRBV6-1 | CASSERGPGQPQHF
. | TRBJ1-1 | 15 | TRBV11-2 | CASRRIQGGWTEAFF
. | TRBJ2-3 | 17 | TRBV14 | CASSQIWAEGPGDTQYF
. | TRBJ2-2 | 14 | TRBV2 | CASRSQGSSGELFF
. | TRBJ2-3 | 14 | TRBV19 | CASSRTDFTDTQYF
. | TRBJ1-3 | 14 | TRBV30 | CAWSVGQGGNTIYF
. | TRBJ2-3 | 17 | TRBV4-1 | CASSQGLAGVSIDTQYF
. | TRBJ1-4 | 16 | TRBV28 | CASSQDRGTTNEKLFF
. | TRBJ2-7 | 14 | TRBV7-9 | CASGFGGVSYEQYF
. | TRBJ2-3 | 15 | TRBV5-6 | CASSQRQGNTDTQYF
. | TRBJ1-6 | 14 | TRBV30 | CAWTYVGFNSPLHF